The 17 T cell receptor beta chains below come from one sample, sequenced in a study of T cells in Graves' hyperthyroidism and ophthalmopathy. TCR beta CDR3 sequences were amplified from RNA transcripts. HTBI primers were employed in a first-round RT-PCR of the TCR CDR3. TCRdb itself ran the multiplex PCR reads through MiXCR, one entry per CDR3 protein. The sample lists some 460,000 distinct CDR3 sequences; around 16% were seen once. The sequenced sample consisted of blood. Receptor source: a woman aged 18-29 years with Graves' hyperthyroidism.

This clonotype was counted at least ten times. The CDR3 here is CSARDVKGSTDTQYF. CDR3 DNA: TGCAGTGCTAGAGATGTGAAGGGTAGCACAGATACGCAGTATTTT. The chain carries TRBV20-1 and TRBJ2-3; the D is unclear. V lost 0 bases and J lost 0, with 10 bases in between. CDR3 length: 15 amino acids. Germline V gives CDR1 DFQATT, CDR2 SNEGSKA (reference sequence).

The sample holds many counts of this clonotype. The chain is built from TRBV5-1 and TRBJ2-7, with D possibly called TRBD1 or TRBD2 (6 bases each). Germline V CDR1 and CDR2: SGHRS, YFSETQ. With 0 bases removed from V and 6 bases from J, the gap between germline ends came to 19 bases. There are 16 residues in the CDR3. The CDR3 loop reads CASSLEPTIGGFEQYF. CDR3 sequence (DNA): TGCGCCAGCAGCTTGGAACCGACAATAGGGGGGTTCGAGCAGTACTTC.

Only a few counts were recorded for this clonotype. The genes are TRBV20-1 and TRBJ1-2; no clear D. V was shortened by 0 bases and J by 5 bases, with 10 bases between the two germline ends. This CDR3 has 13 amino acids. In germline, CDR1 is DFQATT, CDR2 SNEGSKA (reference sequence). DNA for the CDR3: TGCAGTGCTAGAGACCCACTGGCATATGGCTACACCTTC. The encoded protein is CSARDPLAYGYTF.

In this sample, this clonotype turned up many times. The chain carries TRBV10-3 and TRBJ2-3; 9 nucleotides match TRBD2. V was clipped by 0 bases and J by 8 bases; unmatched bases: 12. The CDR3 sequence is 17 residues long. CDR1 ENHRY and CDR2 SYGVKD come from the germline V gene. The CDR3 nucleotides read TGTGCCATCAGTGAGTCGAGTCCTAGCGGGATAGGCGGTACGCAGTATTTT. Its translation is CAISESSPSGIGGTQYF.

The chain joins TRBV12-3 or TRBV12-4 to TRBJ1-1, with D possibly matching TRBD1 (5 bases). V was pared by 4 bases and J by 1 base, with 10 bases between. The CDR3 sequence is 14 residues long. The CDR3 DNA is TGTGCCAGCAGTTGGGGGACGGCGAACACTGAAGCTTTCTTT. It specifies CASSWGTANTEAFF.

This clonotype was recorded a few times. The junction and the germline gene differ at one end; a read error may be behind it. CDR3 sequence: CASSSRVAGGWKEAQYF. The CDR3 DNA sequence: TGTGCCAGCAGCTCTAGGGTTGCGGGAGGATGGAAAGAGGCCCAGTACTTC. The chain employs TRBV5-8 and TRBJ2-5; 8 bases are a match to TRBD2. The germline CDR1 and CDR2 sequences are SGHTS and YDEGEE. The CDR3 extends over 17 amino acids.

This clonotype was found many times. The chain has TRBV2 and TRBJ1-1; D uncertain. Germline-derived CDR1 and CDR2 are SNHLY and FYNNEI. The CDR3 runs 14 residues. V lost 3 bases, J lost 4 bases, and 12 bases lay in between. CDR3 in DNA: TGTGCCAGCAGTGAGACGGCAGAAATCACTGAAGCTTTCTTT. Protein product: CASSETAEITEAFF.

This clonotype was seen repeatedly, ten times or more. V is TRBV12-3 or TRBV12-4 and J is TRBJ2-1; 7 positions agree with TRBD2. The CDR3 runs 15 residues. With 3 bases clipped from V and 5 bases from J, the junction kept 7 bases outside the gene matches. CDR3 region: CASSFSRDYNNEQFF. The CDR3 bases are TGTGCCAGCAGTTTCTCCCGGGACTACAACAATGAGCAGTTCTTC.

The chain couples TRBV29-1 to TRBJ2-7; the D gene is possibly TRBD1 (5 bases). V lost 5 bases to trimming and J lost 5 bases, with 10 bases between them. The CDR3 is 11 amino acids. The germline gives CDR1 SQVTM, CDR2 ANQGSEA. DNA for the CDR3: TGCAGCGTTAGGGGCAGCGACGAGCAGTACTTC. Protein sequence: CSVRGSDEQYF.

The chain is built from TRBV25-1 and TRBJ2-1; 14 bases line up with TRBD2. CDR1 MGHDK and CDR2 SYGVNS come from the germline V gene. This CDR3 comprises 16 residues. With 5 bases clipped from V and 8 bases from J, the junction kept 8 bases outside the gene matches. The DNA of the CDR3 is TGTGCCAGCAGTCGGGGACTAGCGGGAGATGGCTATGAGCAGTTCTTC. It codes for CASSRGLAGDGYEQFF.

Written as DNA, the CDR3 is TGTGCCAGTAGTAACGTAGTGAGCTCTGGGGCCAACGTCCTGACTTTC. It encodes CASSNVVSSGANVLTF. The chain couples TRBV19 to TRBJ2-6; D gene uncertain. Germline V gene lookup returns CDR1 LNHDA and CDR2 SQIVND (reference sequence). Trimming took 4 bases from V and 0 from J, leaving 10 bases between them. The CDR3 is made up of 16 amino acids.

This clonotype has at least ten counts. The chain combines TRBV5-1 with TRBJ1-1; D is perhaps TRBD1 (6 bases). The CDR3 contains 16 residues. Germline V gives CDR1 SGHRS, CDR2 YFSETQ. The V end lost 5 bases, the J end lost 1 base, and 18 bases lay between the germline ends. The CDR3 sequence is CASSPQGGLANTEAFF. CDR3 in DNA: TGCGCCAGCAGTCCTCAAGGGGGGTTAGCGAACACTGAAGCTTTCTTT. The full variable domain, with the rest looked up from reference TRBV5-1 and TRBJ1-1, is KAGVTQTPRYLIKTRGQQVTLSCSPISGHRSVSWYQQTPGQGLQFLFEYFSETQRNKGNFPGRFSGRQFSNSRSEMNVSTLELGDSALYLCASSPQGGLANTEAFFGQGTRLTVV.

CDR3: CASSYERLAKNIQYF. In nucleotides, the CDR3 is TGTGCCAGCAGTTACGAACGACTAGCCAAAAACATTCAGTACTTC. J is TRBJ2-4 and V is TRBV6-5; D gene ambiguous. Germline V gene data show CDR1 as MNHEY and CDR2 as SVGAGI. This CDR3 has 15 amino acids. Trimming stripped 2 bases from V and 0 bases from J, with 8 bases between.

With regard to this clonotype: Possible read error: a much larger clone is one base away. The chain has TRBV20-1 and TRBJ2-7, with TRBD2 identical over 7 bases. V lost 8 bases, J lost 0 bases, and 10 bases stayed unmatched. CDR3 length equals 14 residues. Germline V gene lookup returns CDR1 DFQATT and CDR2 SNEGSKA (reference sequence). This CDR3 is CSLTGGGDSYEQYF. CDR3 DNA: TGCAGTCTCACTGGGGGGGGGGACTCCTACGAGCAGTACTTC.

This clonotype was detected only a few times. This rearrangement joins TRBV29-1 to TRBJ2-3; D is perhaps TRBD1 (5 bases). The germline CDR1 and CDR2 sequences are SQVTM and ANQGSEA. The CDR3 consists of 11 residues. Trimming took 3 bases from V and 5 from J, leaving 6 bases between them. CDR3 residues: CSVDRGDTQYF. The CDR3 region has the DNA TGCAGCGTTGATAGGGGAGATACGCAGTATTTT.

This clonotype appeared many times. CDR3 region: CASSHFSGRNKQYF. In DNA form, the CDR3 reads TGTGCCAGCAGCCATTTTAGCGGGAGAAATAAGCAGTACTTC. The chain is built from TRBV14 and TRBJ2-7; TRBD2 matches 9 bases. The CDR3 loop spans 14 amino acids. The germline V gene encodes CDR1 SGHDN and CDR2 FVKESK. The ends lost 3 bases at V and 8 bases at J; junction bases unmatched: 8. Complete variable domain (other parts from reference TRBV14 and TRBJ2-7): EAGVTQFPSHSVIEKGQTVTLRCDPISGHDNLYWYRRVMGKEIKFLLHFVKESKQDESGMPNNRFLAERTGGTYSTLKVQPAELEDSGVYFCASSHFSGRNKQYFGPGTRLTVT.

The sample holds a few counts of this clonotype. The J gene is TRBJ2-1, the V gene TRBV6-2 or TRBV6-3; tentatively, D is TRBD1 (5 bases). Per germline, CDR1 MNHEY and CDR2 SVGEGT. CDR3 length: 11 residues. The CDR3 DNA sequence: TGTACTAACAGGCAATACAATGAGCAGTTCTTC. Translating it yields CTNRQYNEQFF.